These 3 T cell receptor beta chains share one sample of origin, sequenced in a study of OX40 agonist ivuxolimab in advanced cancers. Libraries were built with the immunoSEQ multiplex PCR assay. TCRdb took this table from immuneACCESS and kept in-frame rearrangements with V and J called. Such tables lack part of the clones; where checked against another copy, unresolved V genes explain under half of the gap, and the rest is unexplained. The sample yields about 8,300 clones; approximately 71% were counted once. The leading ten clones occupy under 50% of the sample. The sample consisted of CD4+ or CD8+ T cells sorted from blood, taken in a trial of the OX40 agonist ivuxolimab. All receptors derive from an adult with an advanced solid tumor such as melanoma, head and neck, liver or kidney cancer.

The chain employs TRBV6-6 and TRBJ1-1; TRBD1 agrees at 8 bases. Germline CDR1 and CDR2: MNHNY and SVGAGI (reference sequence). This CDR3 region has 16 residues. V trimming: 6 bases; J trimming: 3 bases; junction bases outside the gene matches: 12. CDR3 DNA sequence: TGTGCCAGCAGCTATGAGACAGGGGCTGGAGACACTGAAGCTTTCTTT. It encodes CASSYETGAGDTEAFF.

The chain links TRBV10-3 to TRBJ2-7, with D possibly being TRBD2 (6 bases). CDR1 and CDR2 (germline): ENHRY, SYGVKD. The CDR3 sequence is 15 residues long. Trimming removed 6 bases at V and 3 bases at J, with 18 bases between. The CDR3 DNA reads TGTGCCATCAGAGTGGGGACTGAGCCCAACTACGAGCAGTACTTC. It specifies CAIRVGTEPNYEQYF.

Here the CDR3 DNA reads TGCGCCAGCGGGGAGGGTAGCAATGAGCAGTTCTTC. Amino acids: CASGEGSNEQFF. The V call is TRBV5-1, the J call TRBJ2-1; 7 bases are shared with TRBD2. CDR3 length equals 12 residues. CDR1 and CDR2 from the germline V gene are SGHRS and YFSETQ. The V segment lost 7 bases and the J segment 6 bases; nucleotides outside the gene matches: 4.